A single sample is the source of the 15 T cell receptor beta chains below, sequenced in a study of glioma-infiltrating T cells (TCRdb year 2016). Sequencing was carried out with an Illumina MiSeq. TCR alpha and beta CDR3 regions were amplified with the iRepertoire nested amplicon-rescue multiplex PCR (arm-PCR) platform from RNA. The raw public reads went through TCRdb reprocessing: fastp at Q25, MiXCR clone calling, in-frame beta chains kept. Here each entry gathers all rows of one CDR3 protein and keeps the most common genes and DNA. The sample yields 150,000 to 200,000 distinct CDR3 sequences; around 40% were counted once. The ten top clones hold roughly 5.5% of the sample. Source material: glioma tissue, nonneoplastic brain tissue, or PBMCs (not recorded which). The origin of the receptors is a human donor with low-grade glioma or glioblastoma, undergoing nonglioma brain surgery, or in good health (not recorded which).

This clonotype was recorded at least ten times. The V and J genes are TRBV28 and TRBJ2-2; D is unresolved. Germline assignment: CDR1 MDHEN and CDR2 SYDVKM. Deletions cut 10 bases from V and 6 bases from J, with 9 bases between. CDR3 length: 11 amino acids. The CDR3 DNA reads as TGTGCCACCGGCTGGTCCGGGGAGCTGTTTTTT. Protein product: CATGWSGELFF.

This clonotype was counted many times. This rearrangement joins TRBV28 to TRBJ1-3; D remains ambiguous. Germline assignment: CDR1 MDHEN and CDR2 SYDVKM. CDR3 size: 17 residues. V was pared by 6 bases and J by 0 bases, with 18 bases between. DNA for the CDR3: TGTGCCAGCAGCCAAGGACGCTTGTACTACTCTGGAAACACCATATATTTT. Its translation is CASSQGRLYYSGNTIYF.

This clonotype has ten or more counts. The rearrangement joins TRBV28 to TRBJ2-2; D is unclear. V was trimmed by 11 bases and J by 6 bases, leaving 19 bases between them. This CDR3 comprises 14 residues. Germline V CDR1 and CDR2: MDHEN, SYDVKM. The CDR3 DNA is TGTGCCTCTCGGACCACCTCCTCCCCCGGGGAGCTGTTTTTT. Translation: CASRTTSSPGELFF.

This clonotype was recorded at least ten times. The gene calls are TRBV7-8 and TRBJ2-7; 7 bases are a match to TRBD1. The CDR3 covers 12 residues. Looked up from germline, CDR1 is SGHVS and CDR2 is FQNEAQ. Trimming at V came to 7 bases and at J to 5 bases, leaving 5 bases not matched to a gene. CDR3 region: CASTLTGNEQYF. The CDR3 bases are TGTGCCAGCACCTTGACAGGGAACGAGCAGTACTTC.

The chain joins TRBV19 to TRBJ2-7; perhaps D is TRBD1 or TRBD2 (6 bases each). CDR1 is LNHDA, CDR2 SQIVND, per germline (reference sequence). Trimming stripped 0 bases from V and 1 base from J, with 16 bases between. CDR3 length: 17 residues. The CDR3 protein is CASSIDLGTGTSYEQYF. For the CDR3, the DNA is TGTGCCAGTAGTATAGATCTAGGAACAGGGACTTCCTACGAGCAGTACTTC.

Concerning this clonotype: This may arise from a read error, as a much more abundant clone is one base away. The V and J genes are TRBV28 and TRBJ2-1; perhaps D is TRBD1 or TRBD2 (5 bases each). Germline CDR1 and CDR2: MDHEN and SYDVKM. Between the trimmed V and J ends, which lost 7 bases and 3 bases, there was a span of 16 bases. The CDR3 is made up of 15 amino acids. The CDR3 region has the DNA TGTGCCAGCACCAAGACGGGGACGGGCTACAATGAGCAGTTCTTC. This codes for CASTKTGTGYNEQFF.

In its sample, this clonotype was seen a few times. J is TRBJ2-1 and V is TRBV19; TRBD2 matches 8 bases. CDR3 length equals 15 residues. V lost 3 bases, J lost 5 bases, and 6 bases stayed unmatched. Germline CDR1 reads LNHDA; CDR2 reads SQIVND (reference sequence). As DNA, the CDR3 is TGTGCCAGTAGTATGAACGGGAGGGCCGACAATGAGCAGTTCTTC. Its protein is CASSMNGRADNEQFF.

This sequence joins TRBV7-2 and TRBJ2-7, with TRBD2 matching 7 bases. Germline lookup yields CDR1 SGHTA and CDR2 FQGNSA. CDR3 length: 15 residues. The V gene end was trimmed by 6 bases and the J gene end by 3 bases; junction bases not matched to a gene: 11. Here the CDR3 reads CASSSGRGFGYEQYF. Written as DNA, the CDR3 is TGTGCCAGCAGTTCCGGGCGGGGGTTTGGCTACGAGCAGTACTTC.

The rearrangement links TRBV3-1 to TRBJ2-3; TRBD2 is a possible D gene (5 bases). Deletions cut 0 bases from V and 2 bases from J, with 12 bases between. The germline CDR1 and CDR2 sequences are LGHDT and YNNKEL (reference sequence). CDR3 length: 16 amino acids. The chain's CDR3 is CASSQDGGLPTDTQYF. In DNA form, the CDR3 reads TGTGCCAGCAGCCAAGATGGCGGACTCCCCACAGATACGCAGTATTTT.

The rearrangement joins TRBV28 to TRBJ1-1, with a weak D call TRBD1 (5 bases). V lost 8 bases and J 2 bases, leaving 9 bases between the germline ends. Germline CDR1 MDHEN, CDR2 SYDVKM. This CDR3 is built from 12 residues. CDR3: CASLGGNTEAFF. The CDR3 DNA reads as TGTGCCAGCTTGGGGGGAAACACTGAAGCTTTCTTT.

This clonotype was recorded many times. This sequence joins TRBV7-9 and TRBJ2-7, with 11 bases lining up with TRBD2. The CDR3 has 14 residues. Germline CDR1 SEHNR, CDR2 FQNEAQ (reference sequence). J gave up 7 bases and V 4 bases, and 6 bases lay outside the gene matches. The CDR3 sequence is CASSSTSGVEEQYF. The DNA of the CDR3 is TGTGCCAGCAGCTCGACTAGCGGGGTTGAGGAGCAGTACTTC.

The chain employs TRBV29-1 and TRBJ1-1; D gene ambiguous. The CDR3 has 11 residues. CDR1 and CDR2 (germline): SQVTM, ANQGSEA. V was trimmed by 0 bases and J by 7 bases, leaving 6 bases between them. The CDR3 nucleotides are TGCAGCGTTGAAGAGGTCGGTGAAGCTTTCTTT. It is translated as CSVEEVGEAFF. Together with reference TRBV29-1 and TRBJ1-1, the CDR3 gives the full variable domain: SAVISQKPSRDICQRGTSLTIQCQVDSQVTMMFWYRQQPGQSLTLIATANQGSEATYESGFVIDKFPISRPNLTFSTLTVSNMSPEDSSIYLCSVEEVGEAFFGQGTRLTVV.

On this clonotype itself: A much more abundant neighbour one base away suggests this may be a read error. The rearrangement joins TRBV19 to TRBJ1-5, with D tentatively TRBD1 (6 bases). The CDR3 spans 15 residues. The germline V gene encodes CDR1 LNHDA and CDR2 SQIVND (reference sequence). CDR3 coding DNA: TGTGCCAGTAGTATCTGGACAGATAGCAATCTGCCCCAGCATTTT. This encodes CASSIWTDSNLPQHF.

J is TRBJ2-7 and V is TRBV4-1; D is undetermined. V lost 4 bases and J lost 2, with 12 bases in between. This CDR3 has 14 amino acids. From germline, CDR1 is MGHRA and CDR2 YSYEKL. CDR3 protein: CASSLDGTPYEQYF. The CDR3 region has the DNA TGCGCCAGCAGCCTGGATGGAACCCCCTACGAGCAGTACTTC.

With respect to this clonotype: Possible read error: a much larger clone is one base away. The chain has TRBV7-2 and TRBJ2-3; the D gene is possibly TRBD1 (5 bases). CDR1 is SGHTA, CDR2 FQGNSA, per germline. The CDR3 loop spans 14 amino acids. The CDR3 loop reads CASSVDGATDAQYF. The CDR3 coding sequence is TGTGCCAGCAGCGTAGATGGGGCCACAGATGCGCAGTATTTT.